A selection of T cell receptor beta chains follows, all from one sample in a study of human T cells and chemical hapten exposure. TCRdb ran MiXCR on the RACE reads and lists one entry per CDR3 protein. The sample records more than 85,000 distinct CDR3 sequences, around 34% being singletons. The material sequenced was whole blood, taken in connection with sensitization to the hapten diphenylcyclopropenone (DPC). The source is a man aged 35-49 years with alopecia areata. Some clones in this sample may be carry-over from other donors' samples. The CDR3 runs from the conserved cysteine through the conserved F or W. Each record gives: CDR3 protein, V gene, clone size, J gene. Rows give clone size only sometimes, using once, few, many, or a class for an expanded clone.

CDR3: CASSELAGGGETQYF
V: TRBV7-2
size: few
J: TRBJ2-5

CDR3: CSAVDRGIGQPQHF
V: TRBV20-1
size: few
J: TRBJ1-5

CDR3: CASRPGQSYNSPLHF
V: TRBV2
size: few
J: TRBJ1-6

CDR3: CASSLRDQSRNEQFF
V: TRBV7-8
size: few
J: TRBJ2-1

CDR3: CASSLASGRDPETQYF
V: TRBV7-2
size: .
J: TRBJ2-5

CDR3: CASSFDPSGRADNEQFF
V: TRBV19
size: .
J: TRBJ2-1

CDR3: CSAPGTSDRRFSSFTDTQYF
V: TRBV20-1
size: .
J: TRBJ2-3

CDR3: CASSYSQGAVKTQYF
V: TRBV6-2/TRBV6-3
size: .
J: TRBJ2-5

CDR3: CASSQGVSGADTQYF
V: TRBV4-3
size: .
J: TRBJ2-3

CDR3: CASSLLQGGETQYF
V: TRBV28
size: few
J: TRBJ2-5

CDR3: CSAAGQGIGNTEAFF
V: TRBV20-1
size: .
J: TRBJ1-1

CDR3: CASSQQTGYLFF
V: TRBV14
size: .
J: TRBJ2-1

CDR3: CSASGGENTGYEQYF
V: TRBV20-1
size: few
J: TRBJ2-7

CDR3: CASSNRGEDTQYF
V: TRBV6-2/TRBV6-3
size: .
J: TRBJ2-3

CDR3: CASRAERGSTDTQYF
V: TRBV6-1
size: .
J: TRBJ2-3

CDR3: CASWGGRSGANVLTF
V: TRBV5-1
size: few
J: TRBJ2-6

CDR3: CSVTRQIGITGELFF
V: TRBV29-1
size: once
J: TRBJ2-2

CDR3: CASSLYAPRVGRTEAFF
V: TRBV27
size: .
J: TRBJ1-1

CDR3: CSVEGLAGSTPTSSYNEQFF
V: TRBV29-1
size: few
J: TRBJ2-1

CDR3: CASSRKSTGSVSSTDTQYF
V: TRBV7-6
size: .
J: TRBJ2-3

CDR3: CASRPLAGVLYF
V: TRBV6-2/TRBV6-3
size: few
J: TRBJ2-7

CDR3: CASSPSLAGGETQYF
V: TRBV12-3/TRBV12-4
size: .
J: TRBJ2-5

CDR3: CASSYPSSGLYNEQFF
V: TRBV6-2/TRBV6-3
size: few
J: TRBJ2-1

CDR3: CASSFAGGSYNEQFF
V: TRBV5-1
size: few
J: TRBJ2-1

CDR3: CAISEKPGLHTDTQYF
V: TRBV10-3
size: many
J: TRBJ2-3

CDR3: CASSQGGSMNTEAFF
V: TRBV3-1
size: few
J: TRBJ1-1

CDR3: CASSFLPARGGETQYF
V: TRBV5-5
size: .
J: TRBJ2-5

CDR3: CASSVMGETDTQYF
V: TRBV9
size: .
J: TRBJ2-3

CDR3: CASSLALPGTNEQFF
V: TRBV7-2
size: many
J: TRBJ2-1

CDR3: CASSIGTGVQLTINQPQHF
V: TRBV7-8
size: .
J: TRBJ1-5

CDR3: CASSLNFGANVLTF
V: TRBV27
size: few
J: TRBJ2-6

CDR3: CASRPLAVSTDTQYF
V: TRBV7-6
size: .
J: TRBJ2-3

CDR3: CASSLTENYGYTF
V: TRBV7-8
size: few
J: TRBJ1-2

CDR3: CASSYRGGEQYF
V: TRBV27
size: .
J: TRBJ2-7

CDR3: CASSPGLDLYEQYF
V: TRBV11-1
size: many
J: TRBJ2-7

CDR3: CSAIGLADYNEQFF
V: TRBV20-1
size: few
J: TRBJ2-1

CDR3: CASRAGTSGLTDTQYF
V: TRBV7-2
size: .
J: TRBJ2-3

CDR3: CSVVLPGYNEQFF
V: TRBV29-1
size: .
J: TRBJ2-1

CDR3: CSVEGGSSTGELFF
V: TRBV29-1
size: few
J: TRBJ2-2

CDR3: CASSPPGRAYEQYF
V: TRBV18
size: few
J: TRBJ2-7

CDR3: CSARQGGQPQHF
V: TRBV20-1
size: .
J: TRBJ1-5

CDR3: CSVSPRSGETQYF
V: TRBV29-1
size: few
J: TRBJ2-5

CDR3: CASESSGSPDTQYF
V: TRBV10-3
size: .
J: TRBJ2-3